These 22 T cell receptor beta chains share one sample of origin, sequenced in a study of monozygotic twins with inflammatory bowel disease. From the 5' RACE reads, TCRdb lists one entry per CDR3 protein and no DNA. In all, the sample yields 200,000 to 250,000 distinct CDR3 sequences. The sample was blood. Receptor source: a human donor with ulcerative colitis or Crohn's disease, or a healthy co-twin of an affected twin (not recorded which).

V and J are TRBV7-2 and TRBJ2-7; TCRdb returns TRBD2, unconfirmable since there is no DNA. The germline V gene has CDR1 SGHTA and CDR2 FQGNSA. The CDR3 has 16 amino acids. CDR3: CASSLITVGLGYEQYF.

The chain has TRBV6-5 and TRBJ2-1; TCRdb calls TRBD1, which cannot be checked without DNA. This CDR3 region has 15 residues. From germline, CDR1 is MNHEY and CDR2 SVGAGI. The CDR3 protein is CASSLTGRYYNEQFF.

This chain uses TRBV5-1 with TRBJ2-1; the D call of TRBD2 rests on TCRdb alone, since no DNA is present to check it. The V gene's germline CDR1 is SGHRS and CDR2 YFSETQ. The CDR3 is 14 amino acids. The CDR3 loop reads CASSLAFSGNEQFF.

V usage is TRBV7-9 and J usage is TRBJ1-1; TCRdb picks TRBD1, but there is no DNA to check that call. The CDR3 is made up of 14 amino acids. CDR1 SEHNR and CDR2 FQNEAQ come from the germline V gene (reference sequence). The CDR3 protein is CASSPGGVEDEAFF.

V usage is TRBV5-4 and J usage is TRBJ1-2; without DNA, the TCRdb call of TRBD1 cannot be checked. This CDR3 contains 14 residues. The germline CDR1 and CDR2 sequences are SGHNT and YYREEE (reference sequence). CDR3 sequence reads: CASSSPDRGYGYTF.

CDR3 sequence reads: CASSYQPGQDNEQFF. The V gene is TRBV6-5, the J gene TRBJ2-1; no DNA is available, so the TRBD1 call from TCRdb remains unchecked. CDR3 length: 15 amino acids. Germline CDR1 is MNHEY and CDR2 is SVGAGI.

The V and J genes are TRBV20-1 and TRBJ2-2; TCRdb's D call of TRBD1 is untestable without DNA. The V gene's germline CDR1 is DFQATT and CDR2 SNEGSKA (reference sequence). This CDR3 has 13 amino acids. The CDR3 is CSITGTGIGELFF.

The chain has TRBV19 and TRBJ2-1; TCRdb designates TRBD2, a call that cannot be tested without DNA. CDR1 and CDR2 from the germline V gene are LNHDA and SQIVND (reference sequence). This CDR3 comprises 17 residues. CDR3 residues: CASSILLGPKVAREQFF.

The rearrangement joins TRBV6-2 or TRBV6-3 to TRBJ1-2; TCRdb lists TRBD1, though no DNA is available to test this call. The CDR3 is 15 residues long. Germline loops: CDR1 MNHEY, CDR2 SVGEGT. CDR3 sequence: CASRRFRGQGYGYTF.

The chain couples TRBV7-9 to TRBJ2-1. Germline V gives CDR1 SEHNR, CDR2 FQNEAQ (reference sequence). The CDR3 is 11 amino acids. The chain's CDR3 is CASSLAGEQFF.

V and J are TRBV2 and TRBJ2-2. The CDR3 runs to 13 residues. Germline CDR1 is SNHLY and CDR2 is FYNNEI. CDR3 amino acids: CASSESGTGELFF.

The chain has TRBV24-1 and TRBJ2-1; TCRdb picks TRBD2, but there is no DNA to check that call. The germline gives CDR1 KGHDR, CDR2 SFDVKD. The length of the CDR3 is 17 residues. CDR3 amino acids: CATSDRLAESSYNEQFF.

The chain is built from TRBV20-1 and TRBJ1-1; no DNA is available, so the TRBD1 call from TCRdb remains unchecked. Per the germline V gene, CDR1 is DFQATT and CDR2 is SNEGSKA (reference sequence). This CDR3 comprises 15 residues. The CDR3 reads CSARGDSPWGTEAFF.

The CDR3 protein is CASSGRGETQYF. This rearrangement joins TRBV2 to TRBJ2-5. Germline CDR1 reads SNHLY; CDR2 reads FYNNEI. There are 12 residues in the CDR3.

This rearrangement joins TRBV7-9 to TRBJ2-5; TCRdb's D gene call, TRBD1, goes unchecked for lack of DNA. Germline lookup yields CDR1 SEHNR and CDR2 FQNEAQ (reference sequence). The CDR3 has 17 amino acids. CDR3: CASSSGVSGTGQETQYF. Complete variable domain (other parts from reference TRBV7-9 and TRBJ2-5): DTGVSQNPRHKITKRGQNVTFRCDPISEHNRLYWYRQTLGQGPEFLTYFQNEAQLEKSRLLSDRFSAERPKGSFSTLEIQRTEQGDSAMYLCASSSGVSGTGQETQYFGPGTRLLVL.

CDR3 residues: CASSPDLTGELFF. The V gene is TRBV18, the J gene TRBJ2-2. CDR1 KGHSH and CDR2 LQKENI come from the germline V gene. The CDR3 contains 13 residues.

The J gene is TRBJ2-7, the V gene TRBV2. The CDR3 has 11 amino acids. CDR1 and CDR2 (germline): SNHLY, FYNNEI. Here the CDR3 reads CASRATYEQYF.

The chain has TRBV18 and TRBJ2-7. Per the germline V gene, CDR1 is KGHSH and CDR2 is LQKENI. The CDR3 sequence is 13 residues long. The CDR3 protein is CASSPWTLYEQYF.

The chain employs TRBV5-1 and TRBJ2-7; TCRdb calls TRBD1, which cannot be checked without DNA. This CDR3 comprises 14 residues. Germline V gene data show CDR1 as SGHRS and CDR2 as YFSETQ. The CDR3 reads CASSLEGGSYEQYF.

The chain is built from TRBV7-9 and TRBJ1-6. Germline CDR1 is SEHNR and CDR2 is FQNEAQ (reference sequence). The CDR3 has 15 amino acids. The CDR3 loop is CASSLAGQVWSPLHF. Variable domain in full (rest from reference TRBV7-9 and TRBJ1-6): DTGVSQNPRHKITKRGQNVTFRCDPISEHNRLYWYRQTLGQGPEFLTYFQNEAQLEKSRLLSDRFSAERPKGSFSTLEIQRTEQGDSAMYLCASSLAGQVWSPLHFGNGTRLTVT.

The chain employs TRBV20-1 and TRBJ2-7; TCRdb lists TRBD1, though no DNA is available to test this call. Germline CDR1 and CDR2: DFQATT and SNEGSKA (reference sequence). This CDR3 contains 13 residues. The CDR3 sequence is CSAPTGKTYEQYF.

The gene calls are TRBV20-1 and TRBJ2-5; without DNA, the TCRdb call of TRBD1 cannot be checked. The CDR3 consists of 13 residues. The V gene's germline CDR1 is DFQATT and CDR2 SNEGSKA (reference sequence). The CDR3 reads CSARVGGRETQYF.